This T cell receptor beta chain was recorded in a study of cytomegalovirus exposure and HLA in healthy donors. Notes on the study in general: Per a later analysis, HLA-associated TCR beta chains showed more clonal expansion than other, equally common TCR beta chains.

PCR used 60 Vbeta primers and 13 Jbeta primers. Assay: immunoSEQ multiplex PCR; the TCRdb copy retains only in-frame clones and omits some. The table records about 180,000 clones, around 81% of them present only once. This clone has only one observation. Its matching antigen is unknown. Germline-derived CDR1 and CDR2 are MNHEY and SVGAGI. The CDR3 sequence is 13 residues long. Trimming took 1 base from V and 7 from J, leaving 5 bases between them. Sequenced material: PBMCs. This TCR derives from a woman aged 18-29 years in good health and CMV-seropositive. The chain is built from TRBV6-5 and TRBJ1-6; D gene uncertain. DNA for the CDR3: TGTGCCAGCAGTTACTTACAGAATTCACCCCTCCACTTT. The encoded protein is CASSYLQNSPLHF.